The 28 T cell receptor beta chains below all came from one sample that was sequenced in a study of post-analysis software for immune sequencing data. General study points: Patients showed TRBV5-6, TRBV5-1 and TRBV20-1 among a handful of TRBV segments more frequent than in controls.

For these receptors, no antigen is known. TCR beta cDNA libraries had unique molecular identifiers. MiXCR, applied by TCRdb to the PCR reads, yields one record per CDR3 protein. The data show roughly 540,000 distinct CDR3 sequences, around 34% seen once. Source material: blood. These TCRs come from a girl younger than 18 with multiple sclerosis.

In this sample, this clonotype turned up a few times. CDR3 protein: CAITRAQGADEQFF. In nucleotides, the CDR3 is TGTGCCATCACTAGGGCACAGGGGGCGGATGAGCAGTTCTTC. This rearrangement joins TRBV10-3 to TRBJ2-1, with TRBD1 matching over 9 bases. The length of the CDR3 is 14 residues. Germline V gene data show CDR1 as ENHRY and CDR2 as SYGVKD. V shed 7 bases and J 8 bases; nucleotides not matched to a gene: 9.

This chain uses TRBV11-2 with TRBJ2-3; either TRBD1 or TRBD2 may fit D (5 bases each). The CDR3 has 16 amino acids. CDR1 and CDR2 (germline): SGHAT, FQNNGV. The ends were cut back, 5 bases at V and 1 base at J, with 16 bases in the middle. The CDR3 DNA reads TGTGCCAGCAGCCCCGGCGGGTGGGGCGGCACAGATACGCAGTATTTT. This encodes CASSPGGWGGTDTQYF.

V and J are TRBV6-4 and TRBJ1-1, with 12 bases identical to TRBD1. J lost 1 base, V lost 5 bases, and 5 bases had no gene match. This CDR3 contains 16 residues. Germline V gene lookup returns CDR1 MRHNA and CDR2 SNTAGT. CDR3 in amino acids: CASSTGTGGWNTEAFF. The CDR3 DNA follows: TGTGCCAGCAGTACCGGGACAGGGGGCTGGAACACTGAAGCTTTCTTT.

CDR3 in amino acids: CASSFRQGPPDTQYF. As DNA, the CDR3 is TGTGCCAGCAGTTTCCGACAGGGGCCCCCAGATACGCAGTATTTT. The chain recombines TRBV6-6 with TRBJ2-3, with TRBD1 matching 8 bases. CDR3 length: 15 amino acids. V gave up 4 bases and J gave up 4 bases; unmatched junction bases: 7. Germline V gene sequence: CDR1 MNHNY, CDR2 SVGAGI (reference sequence).

This clonotype was counted only a few times. The rearrangement joins TRBV4-1 to TRBJ1-2, with TRBD1 matching over 7 bases. This CDR3 comprises 14 residues. Germline CDR1 MGHRA, CDR2 YSYEKL. The trim removed 4 bases at V and 7 bases at J, leaving 9 bases unmatched. Here the CDR3 reads CASSPTDREVGYTF. The DNA of the CDR3 is TGCGCCAGCAGCCCTACAGACAGGGAGGTTGGCTACACCTTC.

This clonotype has a handful of counts. V gene TRBV7-9 combines with J gene TRBJ2-5; 7 nucleotides match TRBD1. Germline trimming cut 4 bases from V and 4 bases from J; bases unmatched to any gene: 21. CDR1 is SEHNR, CDR2 FQNEAQ, per germline (reference sequence). The CDR3 is made up of 19 amino acids. Here the CDR3 reads CASSSFLARTGPLVETQYF. The CDR3 nucleotides are TGTGCCAGCAGCTCCTTCCTTGCTCGGACAGGACCTCTAGTAGAGACCCAGTACTTC.

Turning to this clonotype: The junction does not match germline at one end; this may be a read error. The chain combines TRBV5-1 with TRBJ2-3; D uncertain. This CDR3 comprises 15 residues. CDR1 and CDR2 from the germline V gene are SGHRS and YFSETQ. The CDR3 bases are TGCGCCAGCGGCTTGGAACAGATTAGCACAGATACGCAGTATTTT. Translated: CASGLEQISTDTQYF.

This clonotype occurred once. The chain links TRBV5-1 to TRBJ1-2; D not resolved. The CDR3 is made up of 14 amino acids. V was shortened by 3 bases and J by 2 bases, with 11 bases between the two germline ends. CDR1 is SGHRS and CDR2 is YFSETQ in the germline V gene. The CDR3 sequence: CASSSSADNYGYTF. CDR3 DNA sequence: TGCGCCAGCAGCTCCTCAGCAGACAACTATGGCTACACCTTC.

A few counts support this clonotype. The chain joins TRBV6-1 to TRBJ2-7, with D tentatively TRBD1 or TRBD2 (5 bases each). V lost 10 bases and J 4 bases, leaving 17 bases between the germline ends. CDR3 size: 13 residues. The germline V gene encodes CDR1 MNHNS and CDR2 SASEGT. CDR3 sequence (DNA): TGTGCCACGAAAATTCAGGGACCTTACGAGCAGTACTTC. Translated, it gives CATKIQGPYEQYF.

This chain joins TRBV20-1 and TRBJ2-1, with TRBD2 matching 13 bases. V shed 6 bases, J shed 8 bases, and the junction held 13 bases outside the gene matches. The germline gives CDR1 DFQATT, CDR2 SNEGSKA (reference sequence). This CDR3 spans 16 amino acids. CDR3 protein: CSAILAGGTLVYEQFF. The CDR3 DNA follows: TGCAGTGCGATACTAGCGGGGGGGACACTCGTCTATGAGCAGTTCTTC.

V gene TRBV4-1 combines with J gene TRBJ2-7; TRBD2 matches at 8 bases. Germline trimming cut 1 base from V and 4 bases from J; bases unmatched to any gene: 6. Germline assignment: CDR1 MGHRA and CDR2 YSYEKL. The CDR3 has 15 residues. This CDR3 reads CASSQVAGQLYEQYF. The CDR3 DNA reads TGCGCCAGCAGCCAAGTAGCGGGACAACTTTACGAGCAGTACTTC.

This clonotype was seen more than once but under ten times. A much larger clone lies one base from this, so it may be a read error. The chain uses TRBV14 and TRBJ2-1; D gene ambiguous. The J call is uncertain, as TRBJ2-7 better fits the DNA end. Germline V CDR1 and CDR2: SGHDN, FVKESK. This CDR3 comprises 12 residues. CDR3 nucleotides: TGTGCCAGCAGCCCCGATTACAATGAGCAGTACTTC. Its translation: CASSPDYNEQYF.

The sample holds a few counts of this clonotype. The chain has TRBV12-3 or TRBV12-4 and TRBJ1-2; 8 positions match TRBD1. This CDR3 contains 15 residues. With 1 base clipped from V and 2 bases from J, the junction kept 3 bases outside the gene matches. CDR3 loop: CASSLGRGLNYGYTF. The CDR3 nucleotides are TGTGCCAGCAGTTTAGGCAGGGGGCTCAACTATGGCTACACCTTC.

The chain recombines TRBV7-8 with TRBJ2-2, with TRBD2 matching over 13 bases. CDR3 length: 19 residues. The germline V gene has CDR1 SGHVS and CDR2 FQNEAQ. Trimming at V came to 5 bases and at J to 3 bases, leaving 12 bases not matched to a gene. The CDR3 nucleotides are TGTGCCAGCAGCGTTCCGGGACTAGCGGGAATTAAGGACACCGGGGAGCTGTTTTTT. Translated, it gives CASSVPGLAGIKDTGELFF.

The gene calls are TRBV7-2 and TRBJ2-5; possible D gene TRBD2, 6 bases. V lost 6 bases and J lost 5, with 22 bases in between. The CDR3 runs 16 residues. From germline, CDR1 is SGHTA and CDR2 FQGNSA. Here the CDR3 DNA reads TGTGCCAGCAGGGAGGGGCAGGGATGGGTTGTGGAGACCCAGTACTTC. The encoded protein is CASREGQGWVVETQYF. Based on the CDR3 plus reference TRBV7-2 and TRBJ2-5, the full variable domain is GAGVSQSPSNKVTEKGKDVELRCDPISGHTALYWYRQSLGQGLEFLIYFQGNSAPDKSGLPSDRFSAERTGGSVSTLTIQRTQQEDSAVYLCASREGQGWVVETQYFGPGTRLLVL.

CDR3 region: CAVELGDTQYF. The CDR3 DNA is TGTGCCGTAGAACTAGGTGATACGCAGTATTTT. V gene TRBV5-4 combines with J gene TRBJ2-3; a possible D gene is TRBD2 (5 bases). The CDR3 contains 11 residues. The V end was cut by 10 bases, the J end by 6 bases, with 12 bases between. Looked up from germline, CDR1 is SGHNT and CDR2 is YYREEE (reference sequence).

V and J are TRBV27 and TRBJ1-2; a weak D match, TRBD1 (6 bases). The CDR3 spans 13 residues. V shed 2 bases and J shed 7 bases, with 11 bases lying between them. Germline CDR1 reads MNHEY; CDR2 reads SMNVEV (reference sequence). Here the CDR3 reads CASSLRGARGYTF. CDR3 DNA sequence: TGTGCCAGCAGTTTAAGGGGGGCGCGTGGCTACACCTTC.

This clonotype was picked up a small number of times. The CDR3 DNA reads as TGCGCCAGCAGCTTGATACAGGGAACCGACGGCTACACCTTC. This translates into CASSLIQGTDGYTF. This chain links TRBV5-1 with TRBJ1-2, with D possibly TRBD1 on 6 matching bases. The germline V and J ends were trimmed by 1 base and 8 bases, with 15 bases remaining between them. Germline CDR1 SGHRS, CDR2 YFSETQ. CDR3 length: 14 residues.

A remark on this clonotype: A read error may account for a junction end that differs from germline. The gene calls are TRBV11-2 and TRBJ2-3; the D gene is possibly TRBD2 (7 bases). CDR1 SGHAT and CDR2 FQNNGV come from the germline V gene. The CDR3 covers 15 residues. CDR3 DNA sequence: TGTGCCAGCGGCTTATTAACGGGGGGACACGATACGCAGTATTTT. It translates to CASGLLTGGHDTQYF.

This clonotype has only a few counts. This rearrangement joins TRBV5-1 to TRBJ1-4; D unclear. Germline CDR1 SGHRS, CDR2 YFSETQ. The V end lost 4 bases, the J end lost 7 bases, and 17 bases lay between the germline ends. This CDR3 has 15 residues. DNA for the CDR3: TGCGCCAGCAGCGCTACCGGACCCAGTGCTGAAAAACTGTTTTTT. Translated, it gives CASSATGPSAEKLFF.

On this clonotype itself: It may be a read error: a sequence one base away is much more abundant. The chain employs TRBV20-1 and TRBJ2-5; 9 bases agree with TRBD2. There are 20 residues in the CDR3. In germline, CDR1 is DFQATT, CDR2 SNEGSKA (reference sequence). The trim removed 0 bases at V and 1 base at J, leaving 18 bases unmatched. CDR3 sequence: CSARDPHRGSGGASQETQYF. The CDR3 nucleotides are TGCAGTGCTAGAGATCCCCACCGGGGTAGCGGGGGAGCCTCCCAAGAGACCCAGTACTTC.

The chain employs TRBV6-2 or TRBV6-3 and TRBJ1-5; TRBD1 agrees at 8 bases. Germline V gene data show CDR1 as MNHEY and CDR2 as SVGEGT. This CDR3 comprises 17 residues. V lost 6 bases, J lost 4 bases, and 14 bases stayed unmatched. CDR3 residues: CASSPRTQGVRNQPQHF. The CDR3 region has the DNA TGTGCCAGCAGCCCAAGGACACAGGGGGTAAGGAATCAGCCCCAGCATTTT.

This clonotype was found a few times. The chain uses TRBV4-1 and TRBJ1-1; D may be TRBD1 (6 bases). Germline V gene data show CDR1 as MGHRA and CDR2 as YSYEKL. The CDR3 loop spans 16 amino acids. V was cut by 1 base and J by 4 bases, with 16 bases left in between. The CDR3 bases are TGCGCCAGCAGCCAAGGGTGGGTCAGGGGCATCACTGAAGCTTTCTTT. This translates into CASSQGWVRGITEAFF.

In nucleotides, the CDR3 is TGCAGTGCTGGAGGGGCGGGGGGGGCAGATACGCAGTATTTT. Translation gives CSAGGAGGADTQYF. J is TRBJ2-3 and V is TRBV20-1; 9 bases are a match to TRBD2. Trimming took 5 bases from V and 4 from J; bases not matched to a gene: 7. CDR3 length: 14 amino acids. Germline-derived CDR1 and CDR2 are DFQATT and SNEGSKA (reference sequence).

This rearrangement joins TRBV29-1 to TRBJ1-3; 9 bases fit TRBD1. The CDR3 covers 14 residues. Germline V gene lookup returns CDR1 SQVTM and CDR2 ANQGSEA. Trimming at V came to 7 bases and at J to 4 bases, leaving 8 bases not matched to a gene. CDR3 in DNA: TGCAGCGCCGTGGGACAGGGCGACGGAAACACCATATATTTT. Protein product: CSAVGQGDGNTIYF.

The chain is built from TRBV29-1 and TRBJ2-5; 9 bases map to TRBD2. Per germline, CDR1 SQVTM and CDR2 ANQGSEA. V shed 4 bases, J shed 7 bases, and the junction held 7 bases outside the gene matches. This CDR3 contains 13 residues. The CDR3 reads CSVVLAGWGTQYF. CDR3 nucleotides: TGCAGCGTTGTGCTAGCGGGGTGGGGGACCCAGTACTTC.

About this clonotype itself: The germline gene is not matched at one end of the junction; a read error may be the cause. The J gene is TRBJ2-7, the V gene TRBV6-6; TRBD1 might be the D (6 bases). Gene TRBJ2-5 matches the end of the DNA better, so the J call may be wrong. Germline V gene data show CDR1 as MNHNY and CDR2 as SVGAGI (reference sequence). CDR3 size: 15 residues. CDR3 sequence (DNA): TGTGCCGGCAGACGAGGACAGAACCAGGAGGAGACCCAGTACTTC. Encoded protein: CAGRRGQNQEETQYF.

This clonotype occurred a few times. CDR3: CASSLTGNSEAFF. In DNA, the CDR3 is TGTGCCAGCAGCCTGACAGGGAATTCTGAAGCTTTCTTT. This chain uses TRBV12-3 or TRBV12-4 with TRBJ1-1; 7 positions match TRBD1. CDR3 length equals 13 residues. V lost 6 bases to trimming and J lost 6 bases; unmatched junction nucleotides: 7.